This paragraph reports one T cell receptor beta chain. Its antigen is still unknown. The data were obtained in a study of T-cell memory formation after mild COVID-19. Study findings and constraints: The pre-infection memory compartment contained some responding clones, suggesting cross-reactive memory joined.

CDR1 is SEHNR and CDR2 is FQNEAQ in the germline V gene (reference sequence). This CDR3 comprises 16 residues. The V end lost 2 bases, the J end lost 0 bases, and 12 bases lay between the germline ends. TCRdb re-derived calls from the 5' RACE reads in MiXCR, one entry per CDR3 protein. The sample includes 450,000 to 700,000 distinct CDR3 sequences, about a sixth seen only once; the top ten take 12%. The chain carries TRBV7-9 and TRBJ2-3; D not resolved. The sequenced sample was PBMCs or a T cell subset sorted from them (not recorded which). This receptor was taken from an adult woman who had mild COVID-19 (a few samples of this study predate the infection). Cell type and time point are not known. The CDR3 spells CASSLPPGYSTDTQYF. The DNA for the CDR3 is TGTGCCAGCAGCTTACCCCCGGGCTACAGCACAGATACGCAGTATTTT. Together with reference TRBV7-9 and TRBJ2-3, the CDR3 gives the full variable domain: DTGVSQNPRHKITKRGQNVTFRCDPISEHNRLYWYRQTLGQGPEFLTYFQNEAQLEKSRLLSDRFSAERPKGSFSTLEIQRTEQGDSAMYLCASSLPPGYSTDTQYFGPGTRLTVL.